Presented here are 23 T cell receptor beta chains from one specimen sequenced in a study of human T cells and chemical hapten exposure. Time point defined: patch test 2, 6 weeks after DPC sensitization. The treatment was: therapeutic diphenylcyclopropenone sensitization with weekly scalp DPC. Each CDR3 protein is one row after TCRdb ran MiXCR on the RACE reads. Among some 81,000 distinct CDR3 sequences listed, 11% were seen once. The specimen comprised whole blood, sampled in connection with sensitization to the hapten diphenylcyclopropenone (DPC). All receptors come from a man in his late teens or twenties with alopecia areata. Some clones in this sample may be carry-over from other donors' samples.

This clonotype was recorded many times. This chain joins TRBV28 and TRBJ2-4, with a tentative D call TRBD1 (7 bases). The CDR3 extends over 16 amino acids. V was cut by 3 bases and J by 8 bases, with 20 bases left in between. Germline loops: CDR1 MDHEN, CDR2 SYDVKM. CDR3 amino acids: CASSFGGAGGRDIQYF. The CDR3 bases are TGTGCCAGCAGTTTCGGGGGCGCAGGGGGTCGAGACATTCAGTACTTC.

This clonotype was detected only a few times. This chain joins TRBV20-1 and TRBJ2-3, with 8 positions matching TRBD1. Per germline, CDR1 DFQATT and CDR2 SNEGSKA (reference sequence). CDR3 length: 15 residues. Trimming cost V 3 bases and J 3 bases; bases outside gene matches: 8. This chain's CDR3 is CSASRATGATDTQYF. In DNA form, the CDR3 reads TGCAGTGCTAGTCGGGCGACAGGGGCAACAGATACGCAGTATTTT.

This clonotype occurred a few times. V gene TRBV19 combines with J gene TRBJ2-1, with TRBD2 matching 14 bases. J lost 8 bases, V lost 7 bases, and 7 bases had no gene match. Germline CDR1 LNHDA, CDR2 SQIVND (reference sequence). The CDR3 is 15 amino acids. CDR3 sequence reads: CASTHPTSGGDEQFF. The CDR3 bases are TGTGCCAGTACCCATCCGACTAGCGGGGGGGATGAGCAGTTCTTC.

This clonotype was seen only a few times. J is TRBJ1-4 and V is TRBV7-6, with a possible D match to TRBD1 (5 bases). Deletions cut 5 bases from V and 0 bases from J, with 10 bases between. Germline V gene sequence: CDR1 SGHVS, CDR2 FNYEAQ. The CDR3 is 15 amino acids. Written as DNA, the CDR3 is TGTGCCAGCAGCAGACAGCCTGCAACTAATGAAAAACTGTTTTTT. Its translation: CASSRQPATNEKLFF. The full variable domain, completed using reference TRBV7-6 and TRBJ1-4, is GAGVSQSPRYKVTKRGQDVALRCDPISGHVSLYWYRQALGQGPEFLTYFNYEAQQDKSGLPNDRFSAERPEGSISTLTIQRTEQRDSAMYRCASSRQPATNEKLFFGSGTQLSVL.

This clonotype was counted only a few times. J is TRBJ1-2 and V is TRBV20-1; D is uncertain. From germline, CDR1 is DFQATT and CDR2 SNEGSKA (reference sequence). The V gene lost 3 bases and the J gene lost 0 bases, with 14 bases spanning the gap. The CDR3 is 15 residues long. In nucleotides, the CDR3 is TGCAGTGCTAGTAACCCGGAACGGCCTAACTATGGCTACACCTTC. As protein: CSASNPERPNYGYTF.

This clonotype was recorded a few times. This chain connects TRBV6-2 or TRBV6-3 to TRBJ2-5; TRBD1 aligns across 8 bases. Looked up from germline, CDR1 is MNHEY and CDR2 is SVGEGT. This CDR3 comprises 15 residues. The J segment lost 5 bases and the V segment lost 2 bases, leaving 7 bases of the junction unmatched. The CDR3 coding sequence is TGTGCCAGCAGTTACCGGGACAGGCCAGGGGAGACCCAGTACTTC. This codes for CASSYRDRPGETQYF.

This clonotype was recorded many times. The V and J genes are TRBV2 and TRBJ1-2; D ambiguous. Trimming left V 4 bases short and J 9 bases short, with 9 bases between. Germline CDR1 is SNHLY and CDR2 is FYNNEI. There are 11 residues in the CDR3. The CDR3 region has the DNA TGTGCCAGCAGTGTCGGGATGCGCTACACCTTC. This encodes CASSVGMRYTF.

The rearrangement joins TRBV5-4 to TRBJ1-1; unclear D gene. The CDR3 runs to 16 residues. The V end was cut by 0 bases, the J end by 4 bases, with 16 bases between. Looked up from germline, CDR1 is SGHNT and CDR2 is YYREEE (reference sequence). The CDR3 DNA reads TGTGCCAGCAGCTTGGGGACTTCTATGGGAGGCACTGAAGCTTTCTTT. This encodes CASSLGTSMGGTEAFF.

The sample holds many counts of this clonotype. The rearrangement joins TRBV29-1 to TRBJ2-2; D unclear. Per the germline V gene, CDR1 is SQVTM and CDR2 is ANQGSEA. The V and J ends lost 8 bases and 6 bases respectively, with 10 bases between them. The CDR3 consists of 11 residues. CDR3 sequence: CSYAGSGELFF. CDR3 nucleotides: TGCAGCTACGCTGGGTCCGGGGAGCTGTTTTTT.

J is TRBJ2-3 and V is TRBV11-3; 7 nucleotides align to TRBD1. The CDR3 has 14 amino acids. The V gene's germline CDR1 is SGHNT and CDR2 YENEEA. V trimming: 5 bases; J trimming: 5 bases; junction bases outside the gene matches: 7. The CDR3 DNA follows: TGTGCCAGCAGCCTTCACAGGGGTGAAGATACGCAGTATTTT. It yields the protein CASSLHRGEDTQYF.

This clonotype occurred many times. V is TRBV7-3 and J is TRBJ2-2, with a tentative D call TRBD2 (7 bases). In germline, CDR1 is SGHTA, CDR2 FQGTGA. The CDR3 runs to 15 residues. Trimming took 2 bases from V and 7 from J, leaving 14 bases between them. The CDR3 spells CASSLSRGHGGELFF. As DNA, the CDR3 is TGTGCCAGCAGCTTATCGCGGGGGCACGGCGGGGAGCTGTTTTTT.

Points on this clonotype: With a much larger clone just one base away, this may be a read error. This chain uses TRBV7-6 with TRBJ1-6; D not certain. The germline gives CDR1 SGHVS, CDR2 FNYEAQ. The CDR3 covers 15 residues. V lost 1 base and J lost 11, with 15 bases in between. CDR3 sequence reads: CASSLGHLGNPPLHF. CDR3 in DNA: TGTGCCAGCAGCTTAGGCCACCTGGGCAATCCACCCCTCCACTTT.

This clonotype was seen many times. The chain combines TRBV11-2 with TRBJ2-7, with TRBD1 matching 8 bases. Germline-derived CDR1 and CDR2 are SGHAT and FQNNGV. Trimming took 1 base from V and 3 from J; bases not matched to a gene: 5. The CDR3 runs to 15 residues. CDR3 coding DNA: TGTGCCAGCAGCTTAGCGACAGGGGAGATCTACGAGCAGTACTTC. Encoded protein: CASSLATGEIYEQYF.

This clonotype was seen many times. The chain recombines TRBV29-1 with TRBJ2-1; 8 positions agree with TRBD1. Germline CDR1 SQVTM, CDR2 ANQGSEA. The ends lost 1 base at V and 7 bases at J; junction bases unmatched: 6. The CDR3 has 14 residues. In DNA form, the CDR3 reads TGCAGCGTTGAAGGTCAGGGGGCGCAGAATGAGCAGTTCTTC. This sequence encodes CSVEGQGAQNEQFF.

This clonotype was counted between two and nine times. The V call is TRBV11-2, the J call TRBJ2-3; perhaps TRBD2 as D (6 bases). The germline CDR1 and CDR2 sequences are SGHAT and FQNNGV. This CDR3 region has 12 residues. V was cut by 5 bases and J by 5 bases, with 8 bases left in between. The CDR3 sequence is CASSTGGDTQYF. The CDR3 DNA sequence: TGTGCCAGCAGCACCGGGGGAGATACGCAGTATTTT. Based on the CDR3 plus reference TRBV11-2 and TRBJ2-3, the full variable domain is EAGVAQSPRYKIIEKRQSVAFWCNPISGHATLYWYQQILGQGPKLLIQFQNNGVVDDSQLPKDRFSAERLKGVDSTLKIQPAKLEDSAVYLCASSTGGDTQYFGPGTRLTVL.

This clonotype was counted ten times or more. The chain combines TRBV28 with TRBJ1-4; D call uncertain. The germline V gene has CDR1 MDHEN and CDR2 SYDVKM. V lost 3 bases to trimming and J lost 8 bases, with 13 bases between them. The CDR3 runs to 14 residues. The CDR3 DNA reads TGTGCCAGCAGTTTGCCAGCGATACAGGAAAAACTGTTTTTT. This codes for CASSLPAIQEKLFF.

A few counts support this clonotype. This rearrangement joins TRBV4-3 to TRBJ2-1; 8 bases are shared with TRBD1. The CDR3 totals 17 residues. CDR1 and CDR2 from the germline V gene are LGHNA and YSLEER. J was trimmed by 0 bases and V by 1 base; bases with no gene match: 5. The chain's CDR3 is CASSQGTGFGSYNEQFF. The DNA of the CDR3 is TGCGCCAGCAGCCAAGGGACAGGGTTTGGCTCCTACAATGAGCAGTTCTTC.

This clonotype occurred many times. The V gene is TRBV3-1, the J gene TRBJ1-1; 7 positions match TRBD1. There are 12 residues in the CDR3. Losses at the gene ends were 6 bases for V and 5 bases for J; bases not matched to a gene: 3. Germline values: CDR1 LGHDT, CDR2 YNNKEL (reference sequence). The CDR3 nucleotides are TGTGCCAGCAGTCGCAGGGGGACTGAAGCTTTCTTT. This translates into CASSRRGTEAFF.

The chain employs TRBV5-1 and TRBJ2-3; no clear D gene. Germline CDR1 reads SGHRS; CDR2 reads YFSETQ. This CDR3 has 13 residues. Trimming shortened V by 0 bases and J by 2 bases, and 4 bases separated the two germline ends. The CDR3 reads CASSLAPTDTQYF. The CDR3 coding sequence is TGCGCCAGCAGCTTGGCCCCCACAGATACGCAGTATTTT.

This clonotype appeared many times. The V call is TRBV3-1, the J call TRBJ1-1, with unresolved D. The CDR3 totals 12 residues. CDR1 and CDR2 (germline): LGHDT, YNNKEL (reference sequence). Trimming removed 1 base at V and 5 bases at J, with 5 bases between. CDR3 nucleotide sequence: TGTGCCAGCAGCCAAGGTCGGACTGAAGCTTTCTTT. It is translated as CASSQGRTEAFF.

This clonotype was observed a handful of times. For the CDR3, the DNA is TGCGCCAGCAGGAAAGTTACGCAGGTATACAATGAGCAGTTCTTC. Translated, it gives CASRKVTQVYNEQFF. The rearrangement links TRBV5-1 to TRBJ2-1; the D is unclear. In germline, CDR1 is SGHRS, CDR2 YFSETQ. The CDR3 covers 15 residues. The V end was cut by 5 bases, the J end by 4 bases, with 16 bases between.

The chain combines TRBV27 with TRBJ2-7; D gene ambiguous. Looked up from germline, CDR1 is MNHEY and CDR2 is SMNVEV (reference sequence). The V end was cut by 0 bases, the J end by 0 bases, with 9 bases between. The CDR3 is 15 amino acids. CDR3 sequence: CASSLSGISSYEQYF. As DNA, the CDR3 is TGTGCCAGCAGTTTATCAGGTATCAGCTCCTACGAGCAGTACTTC.

In this sample, this clonotype turned up once. The CDR3 sequence is CASSGPGQGFAYSPLHF. The CDR3 coding sequence is TGTGCCAGCAGCGGACCGGGACAGGGCTTCGCTTATTCACCCCTCCACTTT. V and J are TRBV5-5 and TRBJ1-6; TRBD1 agrees at 9 bases. This CDR3 comprises 17 residues. Per the germline V gene, CDR1 is SGHKS and CDR2 is YYEKEE (reference sequence). J was trimmed by 8 bases and V by 4 bases; bases with no gene match: 13.